This TCR beta chain originates from a study of T-cell reconstitution after alpha-beta-depleted transplantation in children. The TCRbeta library was prepared with unique molecular identifiers. Via MiXCR, TCRdb re-called the PCR reads, giving one row per CDR3 protein. The table has a few hundred thousand distinct CDR3 sequences, 25% to 30% seen once. Study-wide points: The authors attributed T-cell counts and diversity one year after transplant mostly to newly produced T cells.

The sample holds a few counts of this clonotype. Its antigen is not identified. The V end lost 7 bases, the J end lost 12 bases, and 19 bases lay between the germline ends. Germline CDR1 and CDR2: MNHNS and SASEGT. The CDR3 has 13 amino acids. Here the sequenced sample was PBMCs, taken before TCRalphabeta/CD19-depleted stem cell transplant. The origin of this receptor is a boy under three years old with Wiskott-Aldrich syndrome, due to receive a stem cell transplant. This sequence joins TRBV6-1 and TRBJ2-1, with a weak D call TRBD1 (6 bases). CDR3 coding DNA: TGTGCCAGCACGTGGGGGCCTTCGTCTCCGCAGTTCTTC. Its protein product is CASTWGPSSPQFF.